This T cell receptor beta chain was found in a study of shared clonotypes between healthy human individuals. The CDR3 length is 16 residues. V gave up 0 bases and J gave up 2 bases; unmatched junction bases: 7. From germline, CDR1 is SGHRS and CDR2 YFSETQ. Sequenced by immunoSEQ multiplex PCR; TCRdb stores in-frame clones only, minus some. In the table there are over 400,000 clones, roughly 80% of which are singletons. Sequences were obtained from PBMCs. This receptor was taken from a woman aged 40 to 49 in good health. Some clones in this sample may be carry-over from other donors' samples. The chain combines TRBV5-1 with TRBJ2-7, with 8 bases fitting TRBD2. The CDR3 region has the DNA TGCGCCAGCAGCTTGGAGGGAGCGGGAGATCCCTACGAGCAGTACTTC. Its protein product is CASSLEGAGDPYEQYF.